This TCR beta chain was retrieved from a study of beta chain features in type 1 diabetes (dated by TCRdb to 2016 to 2018). Broadly, across the study: Mean age, gender distribution, total cell number and subset yield did not differ between patients and healthy donors. A total of approximately 100 million sorted cells were examined across all samples, and the number of cells per subset was strongly correlated with RNA yield. The study compared TCRB repertoires of sorted circulating CD4+ T cell subsets between recently diagnosed type 1 diabetes patients and matched healthy donors. Whereas all 30 or so donors provided naive and central memory subsets, regulatory and stem cell-like memory subsets were isolated from just 8 patients and roughly eight healthy donors.

The investigation overall reported the following: Naive, central memory and regulatory TCRB repertoires appeared to be more alike among patients than among healthy donors. Patients with type 1 diabetes made fewer insertions and deleted more nucleotides at VDJ recombination sites, implying thymic rearrangement abnormalities. Shorter templates might be favored by PCR, yet because patient and control samples were amplified and corrected together, any such skew would affect both groups equally. In all four CD4+ subsets, TCRB CDR3 length was moderately but significantly shorter in type 1 diabetes patients. Only small numbers of individuals were included in the HLA sub-analyses, which left unresolved whether HLA type had any influence on TCRB rearrangement. Because cDNA was sequenced instead of genomic DNA, highly expressing activated cells could be over-represented, though the groups showed no difference in activation or CD3 levels.

The CDR3, cysteine through phenylalanine, is 20 amino acids long. Solely the CDR3 DNA is kept, with 60 bases framed from the first base. The germline V and J ends show losses of 0 bases and 0 bases respectively, and no gene match explains 12 bases of the junction. From a lookup of the germline V gene, CDR1 and CDR2 are SGHDN and FVKESK. Each donor gave one peripheral blood draw, roughly 110 mL on average, collected into heparinised tubes. Naive, central memory, regulatory and stem cell-like memory CD4+ T cells were sorted on a BD FACSAria II using a panel including CD45RO, CCR7, CD25, CD127, CD95 and CD27. Purity was above 98% for every sorted population. Right away, PBMCs were isolated by Lymphoprep density gradient centrifugation and were stained directly, with no culture step. So that batch effects would be minimized, each experiment stained and sorted samples in pairs, pairing one healthy donor with one patient.

Only a few counts were recorded for this clone. Its recognized antigen is unknown. Per-nucleotide qualities are absent, and no much larger clonotype sits a single base away. All of the isolated RNA was reverse transcribed with the High Capacity cDNA Reverse Transcription Kit, so expressed TCRB transcripts were sequenced. Deep immunoSEQ sequencing was applied to naive, central memory and regulatory T cell samples, giving an average of about 3.57 million total reads per sample. Sorted cells were lysed in RLT buffer and RNA was extracted with DNase-treated RNeasy Micro or Mini kits, depending on cell number. To prevent cross-contamination, every cell subset was processed on its own, while patient and healthy donor samples were processed together. The immunoSEQ multiplex PCR was used to amplify TCRB sequences from cDNA, generating 87-bp fragments that spanned the CDR3 region. Sequencing of the amplicons was done on the Illumina HiSeq platform. Regarding the original processing steps: Synthetic template baselines were used to correct PCR bias computationally, reads within Hamming distance 2 were collapsed, and singletons that could not be merged were discarded. Reads were aligned against IMGT to assign V, D and J genes, CDR3 length and insertions or deletions at six rearrangement sites. Within each subset, clonotype counts were normalized to sorted cell number, after which true diversity and Gini coefficients were computed with the tcR R package. Repertoire sharing was quantified using the overlap coefficient calculated on TCRB nucleotide sequences. Sourced from immuneACCESS, this table was stored by TCRdb with only in-frame sequences that have V and J called. A share of the clones is absent; for the studies checked, an unresolved V gene accounts for under half, and the remainder has no known explanation. V, J and clone size are those of that table, while D and trimming were read from the DNA. The sample data list some 190,000 clones, and roughly 8% of these were observed just once. The ten largest account for 0.5% of the sample.

The sample comprised central memory CD4+ T cells from blood. This clonotype was obtained from a man between 18 and 29 years old with type 1 diabetes. The V gene is TRBV14 and the J gene is TRBJ1-5; the central 9 bases match TRBD1. CDR3 region: CASSQDRSGQGTLSNQPQHF. The nucleotide sequence reads TGTGCCAGCAGCCAAGATAGGAGCGGACAGGGGACCCTTAGCAATCAGCCCCAGCATTTT.